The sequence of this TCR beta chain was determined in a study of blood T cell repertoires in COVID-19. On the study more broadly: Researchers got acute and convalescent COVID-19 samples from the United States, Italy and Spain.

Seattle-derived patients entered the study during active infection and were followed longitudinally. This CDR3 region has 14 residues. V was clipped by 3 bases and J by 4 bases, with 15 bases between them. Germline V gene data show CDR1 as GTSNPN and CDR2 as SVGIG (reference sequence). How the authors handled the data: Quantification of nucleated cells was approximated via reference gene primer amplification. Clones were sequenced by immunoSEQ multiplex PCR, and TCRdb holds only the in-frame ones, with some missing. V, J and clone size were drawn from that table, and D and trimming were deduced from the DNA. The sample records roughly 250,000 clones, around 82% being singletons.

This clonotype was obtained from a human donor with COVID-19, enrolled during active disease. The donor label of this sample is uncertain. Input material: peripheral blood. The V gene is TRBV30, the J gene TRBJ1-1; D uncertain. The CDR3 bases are TGTGCCTGGAGGATCGAAGGGAGAGGCACTGAAGCTTTCTTT. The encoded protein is CAWRIEGRGTEAFF.